These 21 T cell receptor beta chains originate from one sample sequenced in a study of blood T cells in healthy people across ages (dated by TCRdb to 2013 to 2016). Libraries were constructed by 5' RACE. Sequencing was carried out with an Illumina HiSeq 2500. A second PCR of about 6 to 12 cycles was run with a J-beta primer mix and a sample-barcoded 5' primer. The public reads were quality trimmed at Q25 with fastp and then assembled into clones with MiXCR by TCRdb, keeping productive beta chains. When rows share a CDR3 protein, they turn into one entry using the most common DNA and genes. For this sample the table gives approximately 1.5 million distinct CDR3 sequences, of which about 42% were detected only once. About 4% of the sample comes from the top ten. The source material was blood. All receptors come from a woman younger than 30 in good health.

The V call is TRBV4-3, the J call TRBJ2-3, with D perhaps TRBD1 or TRBD2 (5 bases each). CDR1 is LGHNA, CDR2 YSLEER, per germline. The V and J ends lost 2 bases and 4 bases respectively, with 16 bases between them. The CDR3 runs 16 residues. The CDR3 DNA reads as TGCGCCAGCAGCCAAATTGGGGCCTTGGACTCAGATACGCAGTATTTT. It codes for CASSQIGALDSDTQYF.

Worth noting for this clonotype: The germline gene is not matched at one end of the junction; a read error may be the cause. The chain recombines TRBV20-1 with TRBJ2-5, with D possibly matching TRBD2 (7 bases). CDR3 length: 13 residues. Germline CDR1 and CDR2: DFQATT and SNEGSKA (reference sequence). The CDR3 spells CSADWGGQETQYF. DNA for the CDR3: TGCAGTGCCGATTGGGGGGGCCAAGAGACCCAGTACTTT.

This clonotype was observed a handful of times. The chain combines TRBV6-2 or TRBV6-3 with TRBJ2-1; D remains unclear. This CDR3 contains 14 residues. V was trimmed by 6 bases and J by 4 bases, leaving 13 bases between them. From germline, CDR1 is MNHEY and CDR2 SVGEGT. CDR3 region: CASSVQTEYNEQFF. Here the CDR3 DNA reads TGTGCCAGCAGCGTACAAACAGAATACAATGAGCAGTTCTTC.

This clonotype was found a few times. J is TRBJ2-3 and V is TRBV6-2 or TRBV6-3; D ambiguous. Germline CDR1 reads MNHEY; CDR2 reads SVGEGT. The CDR3 runs to 11 residues. V was clipped by 8 bases and J by 3 bases, with 6 bases between them. The CDR3, as DNA: TGTGCCAGCTCTAAAACAGATACGCAGTATTTT. Translation gives CASSKTDTQYF.

Notes on this clonotype: A much larger clone lies a single base off, so this may be a read error. The J gene is TRBJ1-2, the V gene TRBV10-3; D ambiguous. CDR1 and CDR2 (germline): ENHRY, SYGVKD. Trimming left V 2 bases short and J 5 bases short, with 6 bases between. The CDR3 contains 12 residues. The CDR3 DNA reads as TGTGCCATCAGTGAGCCGGGATATGGCTACACCTTC. Translated: CAISEPGYGYTF.

This clonotype was detected a few times. The V gene is TRBV28, the J gene TRBJ2-7; D is perhaps TRBD1 (5 bases). Per the germline V gene, CDR1 is MDHEN and CDR2 is SYDVKM. The CDR3 sequence is 15 residues long. V shed 2 bases and J shed 0 bases, with 11 bases lying between them. CDR3 nucleotides: TGTGCCAGCAGTTTAACAGGTTCCCTCTCCTACGAGCAGTACTTC. It yields the protein CASSLTGSLSYEQYF.

This chain uses TRBV30 with TRBJ2-3; 8 nucleotides agree with TRBD1. Germline CDR1 and CDR2: GTSNPN and SVGIG (reference sequence). The junction had 10 bases not matched to a gene; V was cut back by 3 bases and J by 8 bases. CDR3 length: 14 residues. In nucleotides, the CDR3 is TGTGCCTGGAGAGGTCAGGGGGCTCAGGGTACGCAGTATTTT. This translates into CAWRGQGAQGTQYF.

The chain is built from TRBV19 and TRBJ1-2; D remains ambiguous. Per germline, CDR1 LNHDA and CDR2 SQIVND (reference sequence). The CDR3 totals 14 residues. Trimming cost V 3 bases and J 0 bases, with 8 bases left between them. DNA of the CDR3: TGTGCCAGTAGTATCAGAGAAACTAACTATGGCTACACCTTC. It specifies CASSIRETNYGYTF.

This clonotype has just a few counts. V is TRBV4-1 and J is TRBJ1-2, with 9 nucleotides matching TRBD1. Germline V gene sequence: CDR1 MGHRA, CDR2 YSYEKL. The length of the CDR3 is 14 residues. The J segment lost 3 bases and the V segment lost 5 bases, leaving 4 bases of the junction unmatched. CDR3 region: CASSIRDRDYGYTF. CDR3 DNA: TGCGCCAGCAGCATTCGGGACAGGGACTATGGCTACACCTTC.

Here the CDR3 DNA reads TGTGCCAGCAGCTTACGACAGTCACCCCTCCACTTT. It yields the protein CASSLRQSPLHF. J is TRBJ1-6 and V is TRBV7-9; perhaps TRBD1 as D (5 bases). Trimming pared 2 bases from V and 10 bases from J, leaving 6 bases between. The CDR3 length is 12 residues. Germline loops: CDR1 SEHNR, CDR2 FQNEAQ (reference sequence).

In the case of this clonotype: The germline gene is not matched at one end of the junction; a read error may be the cause. The chain carries TRBV6-5 and TRBJ2-7, with D tentatively TRBD2 (5 bases). Germline assignment: CDR1 MNHEY and CDR2 SVGAGI. The CDR3 loop spans 12 amino acids. CDR3: CARSYGENEQYF. The DNA for the CDR3 is TGTGCCAGAAGTTACGGGGAAAACGAGCAGTACTTC.

V is TRBV7-2 and J is TRBJ2-1; 9 bases line up with TRBD1. The ends lost 2 bases at V and 6 bases at J; junction bases unmatched: 5. The CDR3 length is 15 residues. Germline V lookup: CDR1 SGHTA, CDR2 FQGNSA. CDR3 coding DNA: TGTGCCAGCAGCTTACCGGGACAGGGAATCAATGAGCAGTTCTTC. Its protein product is CASSLPGQGINEQFF.

V is TRBV4-1 and J is TRBJ2-1, with 9 bases identical to TRBD1. Germline CDR1 and CDR2: MGHRA and YSYEKL. V lost 5 bases and J lost 3; bases outside the gene matches: 11. The CDR3 is made up of 17 amino acids. CDR3 coding DNA: TGCGCCAGCAGCTACCTATCCCGGGACAGGGTCTACAATGAGCAGTTCTTC. Amino acid sequence: CASSYLSRDRVYNEQFF.

The chain couples TRBV12-3 or TRBV12-4 to TRBJ1-2; tentatively, D is TRBD1 (5 bases). CDR3 length: 13 amino acids. Trimming took 5 bases from V and 8 from J, leaving 15 bases between them. CDR3 sequence reads: CASSLRGGLGYTF. The CDR3 DNA reads as TGTGCCAGCAGTCTACGGGGGGGTCTCGGCTACACCTTC.

The chain carries TRBV25-1 and TRBJ2-7, with TRBD2 matching over 9 bases. CDR1 is MGHDK and CDR2 is SYGVNS in the germline V gene. The CDR3 runs to 12 residues. The CDR3 protein is CATGLAAYEQYF. The CDR3 DNA reads as TGTGCGACGGGACTAGCAGCCTACGAGCAGTACTTC.

The table lists this clonotype with a few counts. V usage is TRBV25-1 and J usage is TRBJ2-1; TRBD2 aligns across 10 bases. The ends lost 3 bases at V and 3 bases at J; junction bases unmatched: 2. CDR3 length equals 15 residues. The germline V gene encodes CDR1 MGHDK and CDR2 SYGVNS. CDR3 sequence (DNA): TGTGCCAGCAGTGACGGACTAGCGGTCTACAATGAGCAGTTCTTC. It specifies CASSDGLAVYNEQFF.

This clonotype was observed a few times. The chain couples TRBV7-2 to TRBJ1-2; D is ambiguous. The V end was cut by 4 bases, the J end by 1 base, with 7 bases between. Germline loops: CDR1 SGHTA, CDR2 FQGNSA. The CDR3 consists of 13 residues. CDR3 in DNA: TGTGCCAGCAGCTCCAATTATAACTATGGCTACACCTTC. Translation: CASSSNYNYGYTF.

V is TRBV12-3 or TRBV12-4 and J is TRBJ1-2; possibly TRBD1 for D (6 bases). V lost 1 base to trimming and J lost 4 bases, with 13 bases between them. This CDR3 contains 15 residues. The CDR3 DNA reads TGTGCCAGCAGTTTAGGTGGGCCAGGGGTCTATGGCTACACCTTC. Its protein product is CASSLGGPGVYGYTF.

This chain joins TRBV24-1 and TRBJ2-1; TRBD2 aligns across 12 bases. The germline gives CDR1 KGHDR, CDR2 SFDVKD. Trimming at V came to 3 bases and at J to 6 bases, leaving 5 bases not matched to a gene. This CDR3 is built from 16 residues. CDR3 loop: CATSDPSGRAFNEQFF. CDR3 DNA: TGTGCCACCAGTGATCCTAGCGGGAGGGCCTTCAATGAGCAGTTCTTC.

This clonotype is a singleton in its sample. The DNA is left out, because the CDR3 cannot be placed on it with certainty; the CDR3 is given as TCRdb lists it. V gene TRBV28 combines with J gene TRBJ2-1. The CDR3 is 13 amino acids long, termini counted. Germline CDR1 and CDR2: MDHEN and SYDVKM. This chain's CDR3 is CTSSFGDGNELFF.

V usage is TRBV10-3 and J usage is TRBJ2-7, with a weak D call TRBD1 (6 bases). Per germline, CDR1 ENHRY and CDR2 SYGVKD. The CDR3 spans 13 residues. The ends were cut back, 3 bases at V and 7 bases at J, with 13 bases in the middle. The CDR3 sequence is CAISEQGSVEQYF. The CDR3 nucleotides read TGTGCCATCAGTGAACAGGGATCGGTGGAGCAGTACTTC.